The rows below give T cell receptor beta chains drawn from one sample of a study of shared clonotypes between healthy human individuals. Sequenced by immunoSEQ multiplex PCR; TCRdb stores in-frame clones only, minus some. Of over a million clones in the sample, approximately 96% were seen once. The sequenced sample was naive CD4+ T cells sorted from blood. Receptors were obtained from a man aged 30 to 39 in good health. The CDR3 runs from the conserved cysteine through the conserved F or W. D genes are given only for firm matches. Not every row has a clone size; where given, it reads once, few, many or a size class.

TRBJ2-3,.,TRBD2,TRBV5-5,CASSGRLAGVYTDTQYF,TGTGCCAGCAGCGGACGACTAGCGGGAGTTTACACAGATACGCAGTATTTT
TRBJ2-7,once,.,TRBV25-1,CASSDNRKTYEQYF,TGTGCCAGCAGTGATAACAGGAAAACCTACGAGCAGTACTTC
TRBJ2-1,.,.,TRBV5-1,CASSVISGTYNEQFF,TGCGCCAGCAGCGTCATATCCGGGACTTACAATGAGCAGTTCTTC
TRBJ2-4,.,.,TRBV5-6,CASSSIETGLGKNIQYF,TGTGCCAGCAGCTCTATTGAAACGGGACTTGGCAAAAACATTCAGTACTTC
TRBJ1-2,.,TRBD1,TRBV6-4,CASRDDRVHGYTF,TGTGCCAGCAGGGACGACAGGGTGCATGGCTACACCTTC
TRBJ2-3,few,.,TRBV7-9,CASSLVSTDTQYF,TGTGCCAGCAGCTTAGTTAGTACAGATACGCAGTATTTT
TRBJ1-1,.,TRBD1,TRBV7-2,CASSSPDRANTEAFF,TGTGCCAGCAGCTCTCCGGACAGGGCTAACACTGAAGCTTTCTTT
TRBJ2-2,.,.,TRBV9,CASSVVGSSRELFF,TGTGCCAGCAGCGTAGTTGGCTCGAGCCGGGAGCTGTTTTTT
TRBJ2-5,.,.,TRBV7-9,CASSFPGVVETQYF,TGTGCCAGCAGCTTCCCAGGGGTCGTCGAGACCCAGTACTTC
TRBJ2-7,.,.,TRBV5-1,CASSSGSQGLMGEQYF,TGCGCCAGCAGCTCCGGTTCCCAGGGGTTGATGGGCGAGCAGTACTTC
TRBJ2-5,.,TRBD1,TRBV5-1,CASSSDRGRLQETQYF,TGCGCCAGCAGCTCCGACAGGGGGAGACTCCAAGAGACCCAGTACTTC
TRBJ1-2,.,.,TRBV7-9,CASSKTNYYGYTF,TGTGCCAGCAGCAAGACAAATTACTATGGCTACACCTTC
TRBJ1-4,.,.,TRBV6-1,CASSVGATNEKLFF,TGTGCCAGCAGCGTAGGGGCAACTAATGAAAAACTGTTTTTT
TRBJ1-1,.,.,TRBV18,CASSSQTEGSEAFF,TGTGCCAGCTCATCCCAAACCGAGGGATCTGAAGCTTTCTTT
TRBJ1-4,.,TRBD1,TRBV23-1,CASSQSQGADEKLFF,TGCGCCAGCAGTCAATCACAGGGGGCAGATGAAAAACTGTTTTTT
TRBJ2-7,.,TRBD2,TRBV19,CASTSGGHSYEQYF,TGTGCCAGTACTAGCGGAGGGCACTCCTACGAGCAGTACTTC
TRBJ2-7,once,TRBD1,TRBV15,CATSRSSGGEVVQQYF,TGTGCCACCAGCAGATCCTCAGGGGGCGAGGTAGTACAGCAGTACTTC
TRBJ2-7,.,TRBD1,TRBV5-1,CASRLSGTGPYEQYF,TGCGCCAGCAGACTATCGGGGACAGGGCCCTACGAGCAGTACTTC
TRBJ2-5,.,TRBD1,TRBV18,CASSQGTGGEETQYF,TGTGCCAGCTCACAAGGGACAGGGGGGGAAGAGACCCAGTACTTC
TRBJ2-7,.,.,TRBV7-9,CASSLELGEQYF,TGTGCCAGCAGCTTAGAACTTGGCGAGCAGTACTTC
TRBJ2-7,.,.,TRBV6-6,CASSGGNGPIYEQYF,TGTGCCAGCAGCGGCGGGAACGGACCGATCTACGAGCAGTACTTC
TRBJ2-3,.,.,TRBV18,CASSPGASTSTDTQYF,TGTGCCAGCTCACCAGGGGCTAGCACTAGCACAGATACGCAGTATTTT
TRBJ1-1,.,.,TRBV28,CASSSNLNTEAFF,TGTGCCAGCAGCTCGAACCTAAACACTGAAGCTTTCTTT
TRBJ2-1,.,.,TRBV7-6,CASSLAWTLTYNEQFF,TGTGCCAGCAGCTTAGCGTGGACTCTTACCTACAATGAGCAGTTCTTC
TRBJ2-5,.,.,TRBV11-2,CASARGAGETQYF,TGTGCCAGCGCTCGGGGGGCAGGGGAGACCCAGTACTTC
TRBJ2-7,.,TRBD2,TRBV15,CATSRDLLAGSYEQYF,TGTGCCACCAGCAGAGATCTACTAGCGGGGTCCTACGAGCAGTACTTC
TRBJ2-3,once,.,TRBV6-1,CASSEAGPDTQYF,TGTGCCAGCAGTGAAGCGGGACCAGATACGCAGTATTTT
TRBJ2-5,.,.,TRBV15,CATSRAQRPYQETQYF,TGTGCCACCAGCAGGGCCCAACGACCATACCAAGAGACCCAGTACTTC
TRBJ2-7,.,.,TRBV2,CASSGFGKGMVYEQYF,TGTGCCAGCAGTGGTTTCGGAAAAGGGATGGTATACGAGCAGTACTTC
TRBJ2-3,.,TRBD2,TRBV30,CAWSWGLAGADTQYF,TGTGCCTGGAGTTGGGGACTAGCGGGAGCAGATACGCAGTATTTT
TRBJ2-5,.,TRBD1,TRBV2,CASSVQDRGLRETQYF,TGTGCCAGCAGCGTACAAGACAGGGGGCTTCGGGAGACCCAGTACTTC
TRBJ2-7,once,.,TRBV19,CASKGQPLSYEQYF,TGTGCCAGCAAAGGACAGCCTCTCTCCTACGAGCAGTACTTC
TRBJ2-7,.,.,TRBV7-8,CASSFPWGDGEQYF,TGTGCCAGCAGCTTCCCCTGGGGAGATGGCGAGCAGTACTTC
TRBJ2-4,.,.,TRBV28,CASSPLGRTIILAKNIQYF,TGTGCCAGCAGTCCTCTAGGGCGCACCATTATCTTAGCCAAAAACATTCAGTACTTC
TRBJ2-5,.,.,TRBV2,CASSSQETQYF,TGTGCCAGCAGTTCACAAGAGACCCAGTACTTC
TRBJ2-4,.,.,TRBV29-1,CSVEIRGNIQYF,TGCAGCGTTGAGATCAGGGGAAACATTCAGTACTTC
TRBJ2-7,once,.,TRBV5-1,CASSWESGIYEQYF,TGCGCCAGCAGCTGGGAATCTGGAATCTACGAGCAGTACTTC
TRBJ2-1,.,.,TRBV2,CASSDRGGWDEQFF,TGTGCCAGCAGTGACAGGGGAGGTTGGGATGAGCAGTTCTTC
TRBJ1-1,.,.,TRBV7-2,CASSLTMHSSEAFF,TGTGCCAGCAGCTTAACCATGCATTCCTCTGAAGCTTTCTTT
TRBJ1-4,.,TRBD1,TRBV6-5,CASSPDRGDEKLFF,TGTGCCAGCAGTCCTGACAGGGGGGATGAAAAACTGTTTTTT
TRBJ2-7,.,.,TRBV4-3,CASSPNPRVGYEQYF,TGCGCCAGCAGCCCTAACCCGAGGGTGGGCTACGAGCAGTACTTC
TRBJ1-3,.,.,TRBV27,CASRQAGSGNTIYF,TGTGCCAGCAGACAGGCCGGCTCTGGAAACACCATATATTTT
TRBJ2-3,.,.,TRBV25-1,CASSEIGRVDTQYF,TGTGCCAGCAGTGAAATCGGCAGGGTCGATACGCAGTATTTT
TRBJ2-2,.,.,TRBV19,CASSLLAITGELFF,TGTGCCAGTAGCCTGCTAGCGATTACCGGGGAGCTGTTTTTT
TRBJ2-1,.,TRBD1,TRBV14,CASSQERGQGRYEQFF,TGTGCCAGCAGCCAAGAAAGGGGACAGGGGAGGTATGAGCAGTTCTTC
TRBJ2-7,.,.,TRBV11-2,CASSLPRAGTYEQYF,TGTGCCAGCAGCCTCCCCAGGGCAGGTACCTACGAGCAGTACTTC
TRBJ2-5,.,TRBD2,TRBV27,CASSFLAGEGTQYF,TGTGCCAGCAGTTTCTTGGCGGGAGAGGGGACCCAGTACTTC
TRBJ2-2,.,.,TRBV5-4,CASSFLPGGELFF,TGTGCCAGCAGCTTCCTGCCGGGCGGGGAGCTGTTTTTT
TRBJ2-4,.,.,TRBV18,CASSTRAGTPFYF,TGTGCCAGCTCGACTAGAGCCGGGACCCCCTTTTACTTC
TRBJ1-1,.,.,TRBV6-6,CASRPRGKWDTEAFF,TGTGCCAGCAGACCCCGGGGGAAATGGGACACTGAAGCTTTCTTT
TRBJ2-3,once,.,TRBV19,CATRTDTQYF,TGTGCCACCCGCACAGATACGCAGTATTTT